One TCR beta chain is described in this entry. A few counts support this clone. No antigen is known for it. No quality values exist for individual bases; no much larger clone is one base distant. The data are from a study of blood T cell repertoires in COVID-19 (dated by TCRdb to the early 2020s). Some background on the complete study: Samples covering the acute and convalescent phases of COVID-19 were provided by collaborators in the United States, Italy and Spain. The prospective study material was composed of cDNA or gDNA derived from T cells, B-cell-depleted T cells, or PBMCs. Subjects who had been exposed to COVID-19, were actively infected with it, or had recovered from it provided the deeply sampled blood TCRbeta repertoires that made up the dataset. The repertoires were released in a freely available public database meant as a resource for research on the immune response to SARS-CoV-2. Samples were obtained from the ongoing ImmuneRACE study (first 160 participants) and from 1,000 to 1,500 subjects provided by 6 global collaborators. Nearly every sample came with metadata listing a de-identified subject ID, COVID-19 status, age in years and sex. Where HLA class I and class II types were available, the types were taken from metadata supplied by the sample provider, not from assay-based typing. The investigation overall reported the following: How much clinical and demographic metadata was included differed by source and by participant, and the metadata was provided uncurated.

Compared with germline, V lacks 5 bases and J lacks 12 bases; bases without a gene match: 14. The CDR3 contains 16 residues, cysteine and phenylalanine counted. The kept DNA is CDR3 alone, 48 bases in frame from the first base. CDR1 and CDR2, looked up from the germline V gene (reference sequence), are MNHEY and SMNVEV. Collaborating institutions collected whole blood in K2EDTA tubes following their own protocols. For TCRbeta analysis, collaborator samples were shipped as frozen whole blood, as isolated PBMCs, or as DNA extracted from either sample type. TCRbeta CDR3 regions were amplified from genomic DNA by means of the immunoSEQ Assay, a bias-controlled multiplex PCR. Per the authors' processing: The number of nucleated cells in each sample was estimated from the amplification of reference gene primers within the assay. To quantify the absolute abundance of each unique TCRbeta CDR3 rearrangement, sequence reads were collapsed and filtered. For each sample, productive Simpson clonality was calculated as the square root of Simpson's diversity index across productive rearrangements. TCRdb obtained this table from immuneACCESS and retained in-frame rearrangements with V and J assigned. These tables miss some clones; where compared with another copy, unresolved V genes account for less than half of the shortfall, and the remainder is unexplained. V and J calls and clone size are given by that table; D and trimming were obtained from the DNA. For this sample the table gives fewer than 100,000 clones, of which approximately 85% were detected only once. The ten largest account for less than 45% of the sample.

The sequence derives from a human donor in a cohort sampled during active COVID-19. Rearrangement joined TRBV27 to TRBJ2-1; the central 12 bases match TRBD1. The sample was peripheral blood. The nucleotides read TGTGCCAGCAGTCCCCCGGGACAGGGGGCTATTCAGGGGCAGTTCTTC. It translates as CASSPPGQGAIQGQFF.